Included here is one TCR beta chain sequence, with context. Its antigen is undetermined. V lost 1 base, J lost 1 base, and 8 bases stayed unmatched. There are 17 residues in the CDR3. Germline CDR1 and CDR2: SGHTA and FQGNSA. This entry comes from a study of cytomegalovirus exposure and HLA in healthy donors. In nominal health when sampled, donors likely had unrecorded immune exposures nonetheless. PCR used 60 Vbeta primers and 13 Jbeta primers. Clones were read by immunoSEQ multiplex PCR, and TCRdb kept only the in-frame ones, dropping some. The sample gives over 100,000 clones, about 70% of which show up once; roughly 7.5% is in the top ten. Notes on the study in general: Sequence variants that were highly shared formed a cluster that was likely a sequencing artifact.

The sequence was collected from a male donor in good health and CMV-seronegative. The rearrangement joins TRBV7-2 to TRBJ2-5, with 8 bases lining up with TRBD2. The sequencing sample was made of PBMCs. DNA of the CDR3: TGTGCCAGCAGCTTAGGGGCTTCGCGGGGGGCCCAAGAGACCCAGTACTTC. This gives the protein CASSLGASRGAQETQYF. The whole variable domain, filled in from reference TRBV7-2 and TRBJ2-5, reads GAGVSQSPSNKVTEKGKDVELRCDPISGHTALYWYRQSLGQGLEFLIYFQGNSAPDKSGLPSDRFSAERTGGSVSTLTIQRTQQEDSAVYLCASSLGASRGAQETQYFGPGTRLLVL.